The clone carrying this T cell receptor (beta chain) was observed a handful of times. This entry comes from a study of T cell repertoires in cytomegalovirus infection. Study-level background: Based on public TCR beta signatures, there were indications of CMV infection and of a matching HLA type.

CDR3 length: 14 amino acids. CDR1 and CDR2 from the germline V gene are SGHDT and YYEEEE. Deletions cut 1 base from V and 7 bases from J, with 12 bases between. A single record per CDR3 protein comes from TCRdb applying MiXCR to the reads. This table has 270,000 or so distinct CDR3 sequences, about 17% appearing once. This TCR derives from a human donor in good health (CMV status not recorded). Some clones in this sample may be carry-over from other donors' samples. The chain joins TRBV5-6 to TRBJ2-1; D unclear. The material sequenced was CD8+ T cells from PBMCs. CDR3: CASSLLTYLNEQFF. CDR3 in DNA: TGTGCCAGCAGCTTGCTAACCTACTTGAATGAGCAGTTCTTC. Full variable domain (rest looked up from reference TRBV5-6 and TRBJ2-1): DAGVTQSPTHLIKTRGQQVTLRCSPKSGHDTVSWYQQALGQGPQFIFQYYEEEERQRGNFPDRFSGHQFPNYSSELNVNALLLGDSALYLCASSLLTYLNEQFFGPGTRLTVL.